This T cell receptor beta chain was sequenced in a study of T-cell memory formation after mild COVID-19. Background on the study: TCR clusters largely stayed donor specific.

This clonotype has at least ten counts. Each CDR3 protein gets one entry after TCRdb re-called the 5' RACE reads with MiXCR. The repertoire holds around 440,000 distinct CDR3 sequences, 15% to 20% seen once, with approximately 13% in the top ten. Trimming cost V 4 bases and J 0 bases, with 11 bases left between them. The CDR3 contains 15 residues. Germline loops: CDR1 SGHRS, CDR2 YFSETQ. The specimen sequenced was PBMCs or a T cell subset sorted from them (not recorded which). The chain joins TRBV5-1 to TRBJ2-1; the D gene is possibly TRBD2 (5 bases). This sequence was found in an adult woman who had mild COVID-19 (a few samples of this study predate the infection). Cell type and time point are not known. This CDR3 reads CASSLADTSYNEQFF. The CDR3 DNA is TGCGCCAGCAGCCTAGCAGACACCTCCTACAATGAGCAGTTCTTC.